This TCR beta chain was identified during a study of Ad26.COV2.S vaccination and SARS-CoV-2 variants. Study-wide results and limits: The analyses of TCR breadth and depth may have understated the size of total T cell responses.

In its sample, this clone was seen once. Its target is unknown. The length of the CDR3 is 15 residues. Germline V gene data show CDR1 as SNHLY and CDR2 as FYNNEI. J lost 3 bases, V lost 6 bases, and 8 bases had no gene match. Produced via immunoSEQ multiplex PCR; TCRdb's table is partial and in-frame only. The sample includes just over 350,000 clones, 92% of them seen just once. The V gene is TRBV2, the J gene TRBJ2-1; 7 nucleotides match TRBD2. The source of this sequence is a human donor who had recovered from COVID-19. The source was peripheral blood, collected after recovery from COVID-19. CDR3 sequence: CASSPSGDLYNEQFF. The CDR3 bases are TGTGCCAGCAGCCCCAGCGGGGACCTCTACAATGAGCAGTTCTTC.